One and the same sample provided the 25 T cell receptor beta chains below, sequenced in a study of cytomegalovirus exposure and HLA in healthy donors. The PCR was carried out with 60 Vbeta primers and 13 Jbeta primers. Here immunoSEQ multiplex PCR was the method, and the copy in TCRdb shows in-frame clones only, minus some. Here the sample spans 150,000 to 200,000 clones, about 62% being singletons. The sequenced sample consisted of PBMCs. These receptors were taken from a man aged 35-49 years in good health and CMV-seronegative.

J is TRBJ2-3 and V is TRBV5-1; 11 nucleotides line up with TRBD2. The CDR3 is made up of 16 amino acids. The germline V gene has CDR1 SGHRS and CDR2 YFSETQ. V shed 3 bases and J 2 bases; nucleotides not matched to a gene: 5. The CDR3 protein is CASSSGLADYTDTQYF. In DNA form, the CDR3 reads TGCGCCAGCAGCTCGGGACTAGCGGACTACACAGATACGCAGTATTTT.

This clone was seen more than once but under ten times. This chain uses TRBV4-2 with TRBJ2-7, with 10 positions matching TRBD2. The V and J ends lost 4 bases and 4 bases, in that order; junction bases with no gene match: 10. This CDR3 spans 16 amino acids. Per the germline V gene, CDR1 is LGHNA and CDR2 is YNFKEQ. CDR3 region: CASSRSQRGGEYEQYF. As DNA, the CDR3 is TGTGCCAGCAGCCGCAGCCAGCGGGGGGGGGAGTACGAGCAGTACTTC.

This clone was counted between two and nine times. V is TRBV6-1 and J is TRBJ1-1; the match to TRBD1 covers 7 bases. Per germline, CDR1 MNHNS and CDR2 SASEGT. Trimming took 3 bases from V and 3 from J; bases not matched to a gene: 7. The CDR3 loop spans 15 amino acids. CDR3 bases: TGTGCCAGCAGTGACCTCGGCAGGGGGGACACTGAAGCTTTCTTT. This translates into CASSDLGRGDTEAFF.

The chain employs TRBV19 and TRBJ1-5, with D possibly matching TRBD1 (5 bases). The V gene lost 5 bases and the J gene lost 1 base, with 18 bases spanning the gap. Germline CDR1 is LNHDA and CDR2 is SQIVND (reference sequence). This CDR3 spans 17 amino acids. The DNA for the CDR3 is TGTGCCAGTAGTGCCTCCCGGGGGGGGGAGAGCAATCAGCCCCAGCATTTT. This translates into CASSASRGGESNQPQHF.

This clone came up a few times. This chain links TRBV5-4 with TRBJ1-2; TRBD1 aligns across 9 bases. The CDR3 length is 13 residues. CDR1 and CDR2 from the germline V gene are SGHNT and YYREEE (reference sequence). Trimming at V came to 4 bases and at J to 4 bases, leaving 2 bases not matched to a gene. CDR3 region: CASSADRGYGYTF. The CDR3 DNA reads TGTGCCAGCAGCGCGGACAGGGGCTATGGCTACACCTTC.

V gene TRBV19 combines with J gene TRBJ2-7, with TRBD1 identical over 11 bases. V lost 5 bases and J lost 6; bases outside the gene matches: 0. The CDR3 has 12 amino acids. Germline V gene lookup returns CDR1 LNHDA and CDR2 SQIVND (reference sequence). CDR3: CASSGTGGEQYF. The DNA of the CDR3 is TGTGCCAGTAGTGGGACAGGGGGCGAGCAGTACTTC.

The V and J genes are TRBV5-1 and TRBJ2-7; TRBD2 matches at 13 bases. The CDR3 runs 15 residues. The V gene's germline CDR1 is SGHRS and CDR2 YFSETQ. The J segment lost 3 bases and the V segment lost 5 bases, leaving 5 bases of the junction unmatched. The CDR3 here is CASSPTSGGIYEQYF. CDR3 DNA: TGCGCCAGCAGTCCGACTAGCGGGGGGATCTACGAGCAGTACTTC.

This sequence joins TRBV2 and TRBJ2-5; 13 nucleotides line up with TRBD2. Germline V gives CDR1 SNHLY, CDR2 FYNNEI. This CDR3 is built from 17 residues. The J segment lost 2 bases and the V segment lost 5 bases, leaving 8 bases of the junction unmatched. CDR3 sequence (DNA): TGTGCCAGCAGTTCCGGGACTAGCGGGACTTCACAAGAGACCCAGTACTTC. Translated: CASSSGTSGTSQETQYF.

V and J are TRBV30 and TRBJ2-7; the match to TRBD1 covers 7 bases. Germline V gene sequence: CDR1 GTSNPN, CDR2 SVGIG (reference sequence). V gave up 7 bases and J gave up 0 bases; unmatched junction bases: 3. The CDR3 has 12 residues. CDR3: CALGQSSYEQYF. CDR3 in DNA: TGTGCCTTGGGACAGAGCTCCTACGAGCAGTACTTC.

The rearrangement links TRBV21-1 to TRBJ1-5; the listed D gene, TRBD1, was not tested against the DNA. TRBV21-1 is described as a pseudogene. The CDR3 has 16 amino acids. The CDR3 DNA is TGTGCCAGCAGTCCACCCTACGACATTAGCAATCAGCCCCAGCATTTT. Amino acids: CASSPPYDISNQPQHF.

The chain joins TRBV19 to TRBJ2-5; 11 bases line up with TRBD1. Per the germline V gene, CDR1 is LNHDA and CDR2 is SQIVND (reference sequence). Trimming removed 5 bases from V and 5 bases from J; junction bases left unmatched: 4. The CDR3 has 14 residues. In DNA form, the CDR3 reads TGTGCCAGTAGTCCTGGACAGGGGGCGGAGACCCAGTACTTC. Amino acids: CASSPGQGAETQYF.

J is TRBJ2-5 and V is TRBV7-2; D is perhaps TRBD1 (6 bases). In germline, CDR1 is SGHTA, CDR2 FQGNSA. V was pared by 4 bases and J by 1 base, with 10 bases between. The CDR3 consists of 14 residues. CDR3 nucleotide sequence: TGTGCCAGCAGCTACAGGGATCTCCAAGAGACCCAGTACTTC. Translating it yields CASSYRDLQETQYF.

This clone turned up a few times. The chain links TRBV6-1 to TRBJ2-7, with TRBD1 matching 11 bases. V gave up 4 bases and J gave up 0 bases; unmatched junction bases: 8. CDR1 MNHNS and CDR2 SASEGT come from the germline V gene. CDR3 length: 17 residues. The CDR3 region has the DNA TGTGCCAGCAGTGTCTCCGGGGGGACAGGGGGCTCCTACGAGCAGTACTTC. Residues: CASSVSGGTGGSYEQYF.

The rearrangement joins TRBV5-4 to TRBJ1-2, with D maybe TRBD1 (5 bases). Trimming removed 4 bases from V and 6 bases from J, with 16 bases in between. CDR3 length: 14 residues. The germline gives CDR1 SGHNT, CDR2 YYREEE (reference sequence). In DNA, the CDR3 is TGTGCCAGCAGCCCGGCAGGGCCTAGGCATGGCTACACCTTC. It translates to CASSPAGPRHGYTF.

V gene TRBV15 combines with J gene TRBJ2-1; 11 nucleotides agree with TRBD1. The CDR3 length is 15 residues. The germline gives CDR1 LNHNV, CDR2 YYDKDF (reference sequence). V shed 10 bases and J 7 bases; nucleotides not matched to a gene: 12. CDR3 nucleotides: TGTGCCATCGAGGTAGAAGGGACAGGGGGAAATGAGCAGTTCTTC. Its protein is CAIEVEGTGGNEQFF.

This sequence joins TRBV29-1 and TRBJ2-1; D is perhaps TRBD2 (6 bases). Trimming cost V 3 bases and J 6 bases, with 12 bases left between them. The CDR3 is 13 amino acids. Germline V gene data show CDR1 as SQVTM and CDR2 as ANQGSEA. This CDR3 is CSVDGGSVNEQFF. Written as DNA, the CDR3 is TGCAGCGTTGATGGGGGGTCGGTCAATGAGCAGTTCTTC.

This clone was detected a few times. The chain is built from TRBV5-1 and TRBJ2-5; the D is unclear. CDR1 and CDR2 from the germline V gene are SGHRS and YFSETQ. There are 16 residues in the CDR3. V lost 4 bases and J 2 bases, leaving 18 bases between the germline ends. The CDR3 loop reads CASSVGATGGQETQYF. The CDR3 nucleotides are TGCGCCAGCAGCGTGGGTGCTACGGGTGGGCAAGAGACCCAGTACTTC.

Only one count was recorded for this clone. The V call is TRBV6-1, the J call TRBJ2-1; a possible D gene is TRBD2 (5 bases). Trimming took 8 bases from V and 9 from J, leaving 14 bases between them. CDR3 length: 12 amino acids. Germline V CDR1 and CDR2: MNHNS, SASEGT. The CDR3 DNA is TGTGCCAGCGGAGAGGGTGCGGGTGAGCAGTTCTTC. Its translation: CASGEGAGEQFF.

This clone came up once. This chain joins TRBV6-5 and TRBJ2-2; D remains unclear. This CDR3 region has 16 residues. Per the germline V gene, CDR1 is MNHEY and CDR2 is SVGAGI. Trimming stripped 3 bases from V and 1 base from J, with 12 bases between. CDR3 sequence: CASSYFGSGNTGELFF. The CDR3 DNA is TGTGCCAGCAGTTATTTCGGTTCCGGGAACACCGGGGAGCTGTTTTTT.

The chain joins TRBV6-6 to TRBJ1-3; the D is unclear. Germline CDR1 MNHNY, CDR2 SVGAGI (reference sequence). The CDR3 loop spans 16 amino acids. V was trimmed by 5 bases and J by 0 bases, leaving 14 bases between them. As DNA, the CDR3 is TGTGCCAGCAGTCCGACCGACAAAAGCTCTGGAAACACCATATATTTT. Amino acids: CASSPTDKSSGNTIYF.

This clone was seen more than once but under ten times. The chain has TRBV5-4 and TRBJ2-1, with TRBD2 identical over 11 bases. This CDR3 has 16 residues. Trimming took 1 base from V and 12 from J; bases not matched to a gene: 12. The germline V gene encodes CDR1 SGHNT and CDR2 YYREEE (reference sequence). CDR3 sequence: CASSLYEASGGQGQFF. CDR3 nucleotides: TGTGCCAGCAGCTTGTACGAGGCTAGCGGGGGGCAGGGGCAGTTCTTC.

The chain joins TRBV7-9 to TRBJ2-5; D remains unclear. The CDR3 has 13 residues. The V gene's germline CDR1 is SEHNR and CDR2 FQNEAQ (reference sequence). V lost 5 bases and J lost 3, with 10 bases in between. Here the CDR3 reads CASSRDSKETQYF. DNA of the CDR3: TGTGCCAGCAGCCGAGACTCGAAAGAGACCCAGTACTTC.

The chain recombines TRBV14 with TRBJ2-7, with 8 bases matching TRBD1. Germline V gene sequence: CDR1 SGHDN, CDR2 FVKESK. The CDR3 extends over 15 amino acids. Trimming removed 5 bases from V and 0 bases from J; junction bases left unmatched: 6. The CDR3 is CASSKPGTGSYEQYF. CDR3 nucleotides: TGTGCCAGCAGCAAGCCCGGGACAGGCTCCTACGAGCAGTACTTC.

The CDR3: CAISGTPGLAGGAYEQYF. CDR3 nucleotide sequence: TGTGCCATCAGTGGAACACCGGGACTAGCGGGGGGGGCCTACGAGCAGTACTTC. The chain employs TRBV10-3 and TRBJ2-7; 16 positions match TRBD2. The CDR3 contains 18 residues. V was clipped by 4 bases and J by 2 bases; unmatched bases: 8. CDR1 is ENHRY, CDR2 SYGVKD, per germline.

This chain joins TRBV4-2 and TRBJ2-5, with 10 positions matching TRBD2. The J segment lost 4 bases and the V segment lost 0 bases, leaving 14 bases of the junction unmatched. The CDR3 has 19 amino acids. Germline assignment: CDR1 LGHNA and CDR2 YNFKEQ. The CDR3 sequence is CASSQEGEASGRIGETQYF. In DNA, the CDR3 is TGTGCCAGCAGCCAAGAAGGTGAGGCTAGCGGGAGAATCGGAGAGACCCAGTACTTC.